Detailed here is one T cell receptor (beta chain). Its antigen is unidentified. The data belong to a study of cytomegalovirus exposure and HLA in healthy donors. Study-level findings and limits: Most subjects' HLA-A and HLA-B alleles were reportedly predicted from TCR beta sequences. A prior analysis recorded that most TCR beta V segments were productive about 87% or about 30% of the time. When presence/absence was analysed, sequencing depth was taken to be roughly uniform across donors. When analyzed later, the rates of TCR association showed variation by HLA locus, with DRB1 the most and HLA-C the fewest.

Vbeta (60) and Jbeta (13) primers were used in the PCR. Measured with immunoSEQ multiplex PCR; TCRdb has only the in-frame clones, and not every one. The repertoire consists of more than 50,000 clones, with approximately 71% occurring once and the leading ten covering roughly 25%. The receptor was isolated from a middle-aged woman in good health and CMV-seropositive. Sequencing was done on a sample of PBMCs.

In nucleotides, the CDR3 is TGTGCCAGCAGCCCCGGGCCAACTGGAGGCACTGAAGCTTTCTTT. It translates to CASSPGPTGGTEAFF. The V and J genes are TRBV5-5 and TRBJ1-1, with D uncertain. The CDR3 sequence is 15 residues long. V was pared by 4 bases and J by 4 bases, with 17 bases between. Germline CDR1 is SGHKS and CDR2 is YYEKEE (reference sequence).